Detailed here is one TCR beta chain. Its antigen is unknown. Germline loops: CDR1 MGHDK, CDR2 SYGVNS. This CDR3 has 12 amino acids. Trimming took 6 bases from V and 3 from J, leaving 6 bases between them. For the second PCR, which ran for roughly 6 to 12 cycles, a sample-barcoded 5' primer and a J-beta primer mix were used. Tags on each cDNA molecule came from a template-switch adaptor with 12 random nucleotides. TCRdb used MiXCR to reprocess the 5' RACE reads, holding one entry per CDR3 protein. Among 750,000 to 950,000 distinct CDR3 sequences, 53% were seen once, and the ten largest hold about 42%. The data derive from a study of blood T cells in healthy people across ages. Study results and limitations: Versus aged donors, long-lived donors had higher diversity and more naive CD4+ cells.

The V gene is TRBV25-1, the J gene TRBJ1-5; D gene uncertain. The material sequenced was blood. This receptor was taken from an older man in good health. The CDR3 loop reads CASSGPNQPQHF. CDR3 nucleotides: TGTGCCAGCAGCGGACCCAATCAGCCCCAGCATTTT.